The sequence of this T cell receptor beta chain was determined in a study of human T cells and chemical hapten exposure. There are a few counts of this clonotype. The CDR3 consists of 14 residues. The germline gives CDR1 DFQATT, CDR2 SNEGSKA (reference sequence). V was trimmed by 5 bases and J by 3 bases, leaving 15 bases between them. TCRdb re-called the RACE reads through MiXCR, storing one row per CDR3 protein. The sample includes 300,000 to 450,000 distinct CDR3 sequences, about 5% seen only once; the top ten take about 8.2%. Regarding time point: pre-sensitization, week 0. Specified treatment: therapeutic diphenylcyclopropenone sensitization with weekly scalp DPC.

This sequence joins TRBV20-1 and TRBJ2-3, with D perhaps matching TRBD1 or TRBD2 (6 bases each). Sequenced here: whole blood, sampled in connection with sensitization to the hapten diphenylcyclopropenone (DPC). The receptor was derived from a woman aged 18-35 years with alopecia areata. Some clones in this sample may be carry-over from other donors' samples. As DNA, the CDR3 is TGCAGTGCTTTAGGGGGAGGACCTACAGATACGCAGTATTTT. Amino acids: CSALGGGPTDTQYF.